This T cell receptor beta chain was recorded in a study of Graves' ophthalmopathy and Graves' hyperthyroidism. CDR3 regions of TCR beta were amplified from RNA transcripts. First-round RT-PCR with HTBI primers preceded a second-round multiplex PCR. TCRdb re-analysed the multiplex PCR reads in MiXCR, keeping a single row per CDR3 protein. Among over 45,000 distinct CDR3 sequences, roughly 52% were seen once, and the ten largest hold approximately 23%. The germline V gene encodes CDR1 SEHNR and CDR2 FQNEAQ (reference sequence). CDR3 length: 17 amino acids. V lost 4 bases and J 0 bases, leaving 16 bases between the germline ends. Clinicians diagnosed using symptoms, serum thyroxine, TRAb, thyroid ultrasound and orbital computed tomography.

J is TRBJ1-5 and V is TRBV7-9; maybe TRBD1 (6 bases). The receptor was isolated from an adult man with Graves' ophthalmopathy. Material: peripheral blood. The CDR3 loop reads CASSSWDTVDSNQPQHF. The CDR3 nucleotides are TGTGCCAGCAGCTCCTGGGACACGGTAGATAGCAATCAGCCCCAGCATTTT.